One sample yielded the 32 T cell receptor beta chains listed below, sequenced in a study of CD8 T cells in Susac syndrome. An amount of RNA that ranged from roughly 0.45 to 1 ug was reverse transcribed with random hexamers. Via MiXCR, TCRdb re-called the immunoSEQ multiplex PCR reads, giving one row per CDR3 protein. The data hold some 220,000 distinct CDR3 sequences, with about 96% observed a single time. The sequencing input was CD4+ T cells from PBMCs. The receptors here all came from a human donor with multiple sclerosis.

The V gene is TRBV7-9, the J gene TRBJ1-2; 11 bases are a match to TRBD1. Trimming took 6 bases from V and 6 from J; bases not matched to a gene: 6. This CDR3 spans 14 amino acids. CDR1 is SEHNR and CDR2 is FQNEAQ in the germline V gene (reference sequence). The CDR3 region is CASSHGQGAHGYTF. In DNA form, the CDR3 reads TGTGCCAGCAGTCACGGACAGGGGGCCCATGGCTACACCTTC.

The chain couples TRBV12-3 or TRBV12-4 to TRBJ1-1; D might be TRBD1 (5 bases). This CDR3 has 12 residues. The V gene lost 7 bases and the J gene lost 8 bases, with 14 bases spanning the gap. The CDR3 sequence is CASTAGRGEAFF. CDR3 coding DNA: TGTGCCAGCACCGCGGGACGGGGAGAAGCTTTCTTT.

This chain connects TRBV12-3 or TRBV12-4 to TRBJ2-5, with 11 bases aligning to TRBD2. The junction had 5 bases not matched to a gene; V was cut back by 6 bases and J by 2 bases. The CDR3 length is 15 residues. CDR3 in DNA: TGTGCCAGCAGCCGACTAGCGGGAAATCAAGAGACCCAGTACTTC. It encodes CASSRLAGNQETQYF.

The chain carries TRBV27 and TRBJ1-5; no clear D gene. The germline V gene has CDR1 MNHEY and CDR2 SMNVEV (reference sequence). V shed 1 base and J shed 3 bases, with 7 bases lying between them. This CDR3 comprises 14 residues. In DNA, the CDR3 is TGTGCCAGCAGTTTATACTCAGTCAATCAGCCCCAGCATTTT. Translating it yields CASSLYSVNQPQHF.

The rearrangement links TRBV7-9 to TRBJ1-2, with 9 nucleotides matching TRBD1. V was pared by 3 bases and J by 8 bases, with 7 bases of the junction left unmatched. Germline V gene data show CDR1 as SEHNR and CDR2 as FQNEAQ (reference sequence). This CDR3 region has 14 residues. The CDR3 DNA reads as TGTGCCAGCAGCTTGTCGACAGGGGGGCCCGGCTACACCTTC. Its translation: CASSLSTGGPGYTF.

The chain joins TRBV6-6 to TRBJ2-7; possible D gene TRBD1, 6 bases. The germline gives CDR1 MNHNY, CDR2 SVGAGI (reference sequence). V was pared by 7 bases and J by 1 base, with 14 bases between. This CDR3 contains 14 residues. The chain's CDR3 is CASNMDSRSYEQYF. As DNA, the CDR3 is TGTGCCAGCAATATGGACAGCCGATCCTACGAGCAGTACTTC.

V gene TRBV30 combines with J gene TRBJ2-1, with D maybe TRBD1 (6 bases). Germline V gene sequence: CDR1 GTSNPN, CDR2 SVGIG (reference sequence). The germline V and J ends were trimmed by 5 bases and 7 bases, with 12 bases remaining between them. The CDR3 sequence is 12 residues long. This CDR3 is CAWRGQPNEQFF. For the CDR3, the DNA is TGTGCCTGGCGCGGACAGCCTAATGAGCAGTTCTTC.

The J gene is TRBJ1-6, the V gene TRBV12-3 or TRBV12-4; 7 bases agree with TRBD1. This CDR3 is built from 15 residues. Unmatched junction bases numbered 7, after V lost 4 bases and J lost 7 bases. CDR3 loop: CASSSPGQLNSPLHF. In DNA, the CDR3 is TGTGCCAGCAGTTCCCCGGGACAGTTGAATTCACCCCTCCACTTT.

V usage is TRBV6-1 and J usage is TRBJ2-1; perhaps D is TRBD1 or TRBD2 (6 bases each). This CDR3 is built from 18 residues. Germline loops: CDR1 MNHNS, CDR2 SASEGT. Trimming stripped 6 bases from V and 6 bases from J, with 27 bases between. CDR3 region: CASRRTAGAQGGFNEQFF. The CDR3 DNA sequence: TGTGCCAGCAGGCGAACCGCCGGGGCACAGGGAGGATTCAATGAGCAGTTCTTC.

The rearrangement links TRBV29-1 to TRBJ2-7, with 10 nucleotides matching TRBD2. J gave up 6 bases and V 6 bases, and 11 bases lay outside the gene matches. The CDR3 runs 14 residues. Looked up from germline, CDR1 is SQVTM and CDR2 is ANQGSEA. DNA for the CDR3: TGCAGCGTCGCCAGCGGGAGGGTAGTGGGCGAGCAGTACTTC. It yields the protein CSVASGRVVGEQYF.

The CDR3 protein is CASSQAGRWPYEQYF. In DNA, the CDR3 is TGTGCCAGCAGCCAGGCGGGACGTTGGCCCTACGAGCAGTACTTC. The J gene is TRBJ2-7, the V gene TRBV3-1, with D possibly being TRBD2 (6 bases). This CDR3 region has 15 residues. From germline, CDR1 is LGHDT and CDR2 YNNKEL (reference sequence). Trimming stripped 3 bases from V and 2 bases from J, with 14 bases between.

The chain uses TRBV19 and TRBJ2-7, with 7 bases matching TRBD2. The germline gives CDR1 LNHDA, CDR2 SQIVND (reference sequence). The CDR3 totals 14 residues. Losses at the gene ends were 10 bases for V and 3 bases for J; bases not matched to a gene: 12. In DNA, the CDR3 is TGTGCCAACCCCCTTGGCGGGAGAAACTACGAGCAGTACTTC. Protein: CANPLGGRNYEQYF.

This CDR3 is CASSLRLAGGRGSYEQYF. In DNA form, the CDR3 reads TGTGCCAGCAGCTTAAGGCTAGCGGGAGGGCGAGGATCCTACGAGCAGTACTTC. The V and J genes are TRBV7-9 and TRBJ2-7, with 12 nucleotides matching TRBD2. This CDR3 has 18 residues. J gave up 1 base and V 2 bases, and 9 bases lay outside the gene matches. The germline gives CDR1 SEHNR, CDR2 FQNEAQ (reference sequence).

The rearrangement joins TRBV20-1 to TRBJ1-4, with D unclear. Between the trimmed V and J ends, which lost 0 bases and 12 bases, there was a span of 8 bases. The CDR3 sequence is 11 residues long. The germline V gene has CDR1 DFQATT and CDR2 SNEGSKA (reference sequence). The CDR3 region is CSARDGKELFF. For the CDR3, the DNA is TGCAGTGCTAGAGATGGAAAGGAACTGTTTTTT.

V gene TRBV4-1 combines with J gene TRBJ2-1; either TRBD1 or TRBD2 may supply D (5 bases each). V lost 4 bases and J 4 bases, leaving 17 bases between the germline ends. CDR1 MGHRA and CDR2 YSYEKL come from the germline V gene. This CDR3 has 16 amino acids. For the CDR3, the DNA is TGCGCCAGCAGCCCCCGGGGCAGGGAAGTTTACAATGAGCAGTTCTTC. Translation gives CASSPRGREVYNEQFF.

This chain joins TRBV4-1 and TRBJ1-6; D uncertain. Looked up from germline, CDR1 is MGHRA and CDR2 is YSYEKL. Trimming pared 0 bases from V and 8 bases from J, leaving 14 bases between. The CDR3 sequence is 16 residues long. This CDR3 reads CASSQDLGGNDSPLHF. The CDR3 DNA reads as TGCGCCAGCAGCCAAGATCTCGGAGGGAACGATTCACCCCTCCACTTT.

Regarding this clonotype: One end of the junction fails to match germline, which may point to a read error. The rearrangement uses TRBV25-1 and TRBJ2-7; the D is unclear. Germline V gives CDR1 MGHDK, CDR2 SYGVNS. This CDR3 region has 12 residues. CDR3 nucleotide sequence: TGTGCCAGCTTGGCCCCGAACTACGTGCAGTACTTC. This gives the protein CASLAPNYVQYF.

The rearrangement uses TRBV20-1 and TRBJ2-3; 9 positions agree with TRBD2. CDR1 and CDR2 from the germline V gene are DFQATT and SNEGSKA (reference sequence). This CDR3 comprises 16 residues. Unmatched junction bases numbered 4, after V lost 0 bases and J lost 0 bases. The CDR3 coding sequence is TGCAGTGCTAGAGATCCCAGCGGGAGGAGCACAGATACGCAGTATTTT. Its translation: CSARDPSGRSTDTQYF.

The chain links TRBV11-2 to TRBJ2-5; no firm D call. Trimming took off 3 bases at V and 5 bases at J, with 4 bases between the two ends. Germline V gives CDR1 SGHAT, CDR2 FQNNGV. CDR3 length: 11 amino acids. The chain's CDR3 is CASSLMETQYF. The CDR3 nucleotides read TGTGCCAGCAGCTTGATGGAGACCCAGTACTTC.

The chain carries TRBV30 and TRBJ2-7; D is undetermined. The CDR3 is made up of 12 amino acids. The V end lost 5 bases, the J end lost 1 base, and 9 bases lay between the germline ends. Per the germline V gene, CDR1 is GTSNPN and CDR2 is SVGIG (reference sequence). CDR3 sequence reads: CAWGDGSYEQYF. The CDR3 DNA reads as TGTGCCTGGGGAGACGGTTCCTACGAGCAGTACTTC.

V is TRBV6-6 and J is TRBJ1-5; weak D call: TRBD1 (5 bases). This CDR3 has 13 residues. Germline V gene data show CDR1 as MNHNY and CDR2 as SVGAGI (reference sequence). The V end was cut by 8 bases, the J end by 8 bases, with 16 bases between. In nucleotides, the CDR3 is TGTGCCAGCGAGGTCGCAGGGTATGAGCCCCAGCATTTT. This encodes CASEVAGYEPQHF.

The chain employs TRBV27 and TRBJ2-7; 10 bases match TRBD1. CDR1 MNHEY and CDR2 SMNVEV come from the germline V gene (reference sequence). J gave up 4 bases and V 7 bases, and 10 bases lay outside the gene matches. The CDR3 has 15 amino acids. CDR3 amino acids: CASTPTGGLRYEQYF. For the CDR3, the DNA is TGTGCCAGCACCCCGACAGGGGGCCTTAGGTACGAGCAGTACTTC.

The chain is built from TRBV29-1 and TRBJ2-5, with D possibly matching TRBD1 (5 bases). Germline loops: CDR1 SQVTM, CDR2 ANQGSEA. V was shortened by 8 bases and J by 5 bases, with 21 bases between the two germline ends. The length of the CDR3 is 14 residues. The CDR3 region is CSSDMGQGGETQYF. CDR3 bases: TGCAGCTCTGACATGGGGCAGGGCGGCGAGACCCAGTACTTC.

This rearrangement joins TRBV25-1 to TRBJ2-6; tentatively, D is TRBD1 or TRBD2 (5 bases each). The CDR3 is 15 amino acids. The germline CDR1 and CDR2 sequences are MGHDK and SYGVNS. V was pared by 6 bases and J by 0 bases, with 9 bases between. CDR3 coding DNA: TGTGCCAGCAGGCCAGGGAGCTCTGGGGCCAACGTCCTGACTTTC. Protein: CASRPGSSGANVLTF.

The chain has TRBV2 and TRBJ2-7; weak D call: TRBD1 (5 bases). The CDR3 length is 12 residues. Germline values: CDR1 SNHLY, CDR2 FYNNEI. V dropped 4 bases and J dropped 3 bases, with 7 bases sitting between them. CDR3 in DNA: TGTGCCAGCAGTGGGACAAACTACGAGCAGTACTTC. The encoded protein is CASSGTNYEQYF.

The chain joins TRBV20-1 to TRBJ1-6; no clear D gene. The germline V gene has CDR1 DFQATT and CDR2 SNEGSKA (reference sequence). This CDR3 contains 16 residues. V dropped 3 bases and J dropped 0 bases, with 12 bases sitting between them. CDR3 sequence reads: CSARILRNSYNSPLHF. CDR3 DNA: TGCAGTGCTAGGATACTCAGGAACTCCTATAATTCACCCCTCCACTTT.

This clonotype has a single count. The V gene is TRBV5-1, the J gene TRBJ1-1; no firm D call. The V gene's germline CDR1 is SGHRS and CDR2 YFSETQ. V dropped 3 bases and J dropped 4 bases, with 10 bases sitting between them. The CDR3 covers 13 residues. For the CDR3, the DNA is TGCGCCAGCAGCTCCGAATTAACCACTGAAGCTTTCTTT. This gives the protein CASSSELTTEAFF. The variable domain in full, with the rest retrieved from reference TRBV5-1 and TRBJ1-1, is KAGVTQTPRYLIKTRGQQVTLSCSPISGHRSVSWYQQTPGQGLQFLFEYFSETQRNKGNFPGRFSGRQFSNSRSEMNVSTLELGDSALYLCASSSELTTEAFFGQGTRLTVV.

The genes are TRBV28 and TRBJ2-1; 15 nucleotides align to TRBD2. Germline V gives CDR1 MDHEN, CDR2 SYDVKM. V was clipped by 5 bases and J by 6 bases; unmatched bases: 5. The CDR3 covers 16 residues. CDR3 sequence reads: CASSRGLAGGPNEQFF. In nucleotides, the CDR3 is TGTGCCAGCAGTAGGGGACTAGCGGGAGGTCCCAATGAGCAGTTCTTC. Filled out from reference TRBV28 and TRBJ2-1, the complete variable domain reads DVKVTQSSRYLVKRTGEKVFLECVQDMDHENMFWYRQDPGLGLRLIYFSYDVKMKEKGDIPEGYSVSREKKERFSLILESASTNQTSMYLCASSRGLAGGPNEQFFGPGTRLTVL.

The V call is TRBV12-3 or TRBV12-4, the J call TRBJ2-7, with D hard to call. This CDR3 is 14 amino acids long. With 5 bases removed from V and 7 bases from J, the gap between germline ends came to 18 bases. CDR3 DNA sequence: TGTGCCAGCAGTCTCTCACTACGCCCTATGGAGCAGTACTTC. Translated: CASSLSLRPMEQYF.

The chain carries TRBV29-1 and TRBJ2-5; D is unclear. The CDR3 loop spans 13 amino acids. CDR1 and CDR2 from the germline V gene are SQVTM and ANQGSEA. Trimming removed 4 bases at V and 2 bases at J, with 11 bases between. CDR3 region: CSVGQSSQETQYF. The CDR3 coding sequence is TGCAGCGTTGGGCAGAGCTCTCAAGAGACCCAGTACTTC.

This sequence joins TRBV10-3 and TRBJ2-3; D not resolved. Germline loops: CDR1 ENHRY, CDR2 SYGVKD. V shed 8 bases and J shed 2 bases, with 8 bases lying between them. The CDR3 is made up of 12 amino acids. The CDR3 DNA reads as TGTGCCATCTCGATCGACACAGATACGCAGTATTTT. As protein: CAISIDTDTQYF.

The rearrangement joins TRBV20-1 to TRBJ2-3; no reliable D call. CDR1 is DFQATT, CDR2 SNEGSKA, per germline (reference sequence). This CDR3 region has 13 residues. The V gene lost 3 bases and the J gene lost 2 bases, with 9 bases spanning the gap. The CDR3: CSASQRPTDTQYF. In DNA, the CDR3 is TGCAGTGCTAGTCAGCGACCCACAGATACGCAGTATTTT.